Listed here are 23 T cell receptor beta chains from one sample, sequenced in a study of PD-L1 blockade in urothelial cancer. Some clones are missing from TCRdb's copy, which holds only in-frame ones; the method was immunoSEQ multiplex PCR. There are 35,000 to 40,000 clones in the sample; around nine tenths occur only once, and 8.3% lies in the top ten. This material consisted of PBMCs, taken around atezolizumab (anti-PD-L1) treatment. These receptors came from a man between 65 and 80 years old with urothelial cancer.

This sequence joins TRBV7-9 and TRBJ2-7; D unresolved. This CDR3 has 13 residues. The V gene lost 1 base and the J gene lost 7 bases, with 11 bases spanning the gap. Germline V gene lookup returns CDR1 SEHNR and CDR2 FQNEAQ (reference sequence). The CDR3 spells CASSLGAGREQYF. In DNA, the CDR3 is TGTGCCAGCAGCTTAGGGGCAGGCCGGGAGCAGTACTTC.

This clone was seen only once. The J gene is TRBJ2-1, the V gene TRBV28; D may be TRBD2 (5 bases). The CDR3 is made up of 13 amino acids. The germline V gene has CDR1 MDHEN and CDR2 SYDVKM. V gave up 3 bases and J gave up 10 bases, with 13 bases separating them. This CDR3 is CASSFGPTGEQFF. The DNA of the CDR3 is TGTGCCAGCAGTTTCGGGCCTACGGGGGAGCAGTTCTTC.

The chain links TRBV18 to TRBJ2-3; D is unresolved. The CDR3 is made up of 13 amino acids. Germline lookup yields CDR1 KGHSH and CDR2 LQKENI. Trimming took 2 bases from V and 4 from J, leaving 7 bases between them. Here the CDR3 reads CASSPLSADTQYF. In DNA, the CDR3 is TGTGCCAGCTCACCATTGTCCGCAGATACGCAGTATTTT.

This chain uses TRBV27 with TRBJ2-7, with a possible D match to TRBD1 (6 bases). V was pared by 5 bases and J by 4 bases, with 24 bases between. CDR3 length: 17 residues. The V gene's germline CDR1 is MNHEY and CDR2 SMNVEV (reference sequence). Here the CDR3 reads CASSPTPDSLNKYEQYF. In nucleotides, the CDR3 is TGTGCCAGCAGTCCGACTCCGGACAGCCTGAATAAATACGAGCAGTACTTC.

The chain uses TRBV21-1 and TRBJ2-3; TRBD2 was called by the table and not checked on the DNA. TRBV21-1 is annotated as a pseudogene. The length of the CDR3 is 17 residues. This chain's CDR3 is CASSNQGVWGGSYTQYF. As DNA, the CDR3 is TGTGCCAGCAGCAACCAAGGCGTATGGGGGGGGTCATATACGCAGTATTTT.

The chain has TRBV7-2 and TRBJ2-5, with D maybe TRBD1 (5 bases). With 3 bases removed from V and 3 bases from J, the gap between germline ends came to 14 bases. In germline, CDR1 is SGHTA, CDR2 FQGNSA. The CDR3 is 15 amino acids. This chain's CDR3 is CASSFAGMGKETQYF. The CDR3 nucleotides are TGTGCCAGCAGCTTTGCAGGGATGGGAAAAGAGACCCAGTACTTC. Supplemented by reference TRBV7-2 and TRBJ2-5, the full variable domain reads GAGVSQSPSNKVTEKGKDVELRCDPISGHTALYWYRQSLGQGLEFLIYFQGNSAPDKSGLPSDRFSAERTGGSVSTLTIQRTQQEDSAVYLCASSFAGMGKETQYFGPGTRLLVL.

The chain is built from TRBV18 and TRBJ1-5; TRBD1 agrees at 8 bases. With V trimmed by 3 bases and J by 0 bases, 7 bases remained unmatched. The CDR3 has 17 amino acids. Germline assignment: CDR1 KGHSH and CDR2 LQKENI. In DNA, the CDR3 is TGTGCCAGCTCACCGCCCCGGACAGGGATTAGCAATCAGCCCCAGCATTTT. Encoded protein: CASSPPRTGISNQPQHF.

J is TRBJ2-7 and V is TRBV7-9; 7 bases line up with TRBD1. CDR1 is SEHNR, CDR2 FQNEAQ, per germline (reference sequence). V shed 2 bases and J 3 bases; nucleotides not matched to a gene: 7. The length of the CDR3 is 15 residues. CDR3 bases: TGTGCCAGCAGCTTACGCCGGGACAGTCGCTACGAGCAGTACTTC. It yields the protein CASSLRRDSRYEQYF.

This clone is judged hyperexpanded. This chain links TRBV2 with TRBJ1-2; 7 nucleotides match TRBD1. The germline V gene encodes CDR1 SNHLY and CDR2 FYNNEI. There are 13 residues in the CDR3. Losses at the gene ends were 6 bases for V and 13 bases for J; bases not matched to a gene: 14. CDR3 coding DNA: TGTGCCAGCAGGAAGGACTCACAGGGGCGCTCCACCTTC. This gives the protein CASRKDSQGRSTF.

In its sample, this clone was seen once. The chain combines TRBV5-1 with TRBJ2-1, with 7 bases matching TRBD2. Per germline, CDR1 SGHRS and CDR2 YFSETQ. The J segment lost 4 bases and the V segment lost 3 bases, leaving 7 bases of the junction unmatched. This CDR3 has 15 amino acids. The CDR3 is CASSSGLPRYNEQFF. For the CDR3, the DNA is TGCGCCAGCAGCTCGGGACTACCAAGGTACAATGAGCAGTTCTTC.

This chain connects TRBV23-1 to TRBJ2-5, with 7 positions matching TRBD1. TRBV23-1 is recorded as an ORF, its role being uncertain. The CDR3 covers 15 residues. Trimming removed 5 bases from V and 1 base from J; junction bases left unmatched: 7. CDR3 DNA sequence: TGCGCCAGCAGTTTACCGGGACAGACCCAAGAGACCCAGTACTTC. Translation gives CASSLPGQTQETQYF.

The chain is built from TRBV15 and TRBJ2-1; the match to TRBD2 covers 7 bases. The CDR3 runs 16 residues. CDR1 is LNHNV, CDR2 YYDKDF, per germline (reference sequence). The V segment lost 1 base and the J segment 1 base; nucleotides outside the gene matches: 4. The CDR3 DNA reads TGTGCCACCAGCAGAGGGACTAGAGTTTCCTACAATGAGCAGTTCTTC. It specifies CATSRGTRVSYNEQFF.

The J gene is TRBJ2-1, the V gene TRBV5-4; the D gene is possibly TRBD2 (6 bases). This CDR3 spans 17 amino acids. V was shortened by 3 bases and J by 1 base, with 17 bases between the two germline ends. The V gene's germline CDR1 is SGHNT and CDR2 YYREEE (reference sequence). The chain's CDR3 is CASSYSPGATSYNEQFF. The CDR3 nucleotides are TGTGCCAGCAGCTACTCCCCGGGAGCCACTTCCTACAATGAGCAGTTCTTC.

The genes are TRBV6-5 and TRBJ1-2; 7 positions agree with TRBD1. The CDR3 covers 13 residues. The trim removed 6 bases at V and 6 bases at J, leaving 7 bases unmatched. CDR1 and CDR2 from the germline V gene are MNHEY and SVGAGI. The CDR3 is CASSRQGSDGYTF. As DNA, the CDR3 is TGTGCCAGCAGCAGACAGGGCTCCGATGGCTACACCTTC.

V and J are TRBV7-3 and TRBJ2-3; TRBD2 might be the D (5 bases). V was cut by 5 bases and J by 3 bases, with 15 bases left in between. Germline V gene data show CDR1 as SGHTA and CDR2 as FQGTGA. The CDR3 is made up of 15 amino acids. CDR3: CASSLRDPRTDTQYF. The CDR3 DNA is TGTGCCAGCAGCCTCCGGGATCCTCGGACAGATACGCAGTATTTT.

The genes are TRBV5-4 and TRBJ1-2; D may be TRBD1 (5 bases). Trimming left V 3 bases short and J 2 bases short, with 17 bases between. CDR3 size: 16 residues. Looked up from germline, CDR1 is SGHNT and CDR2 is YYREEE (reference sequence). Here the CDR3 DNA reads TGTGCCAGCAGCTGGGGCGGGGTGGCCGCAAACTATGGCTACACCTTC. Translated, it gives CASSWGGVAANYGYTF.

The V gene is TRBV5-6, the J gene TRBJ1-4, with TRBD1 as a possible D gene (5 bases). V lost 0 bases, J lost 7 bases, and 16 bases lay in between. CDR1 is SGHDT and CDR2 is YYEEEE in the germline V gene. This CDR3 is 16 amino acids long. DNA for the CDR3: TGTGCCAGCAGCTTGGCCCGGGTCGGCGGGGCTGAAAAACTGTTTTTT. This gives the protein CASSLARVGGAEKLFF.

The DNA for the CDR3 is TGTGCCAGCAGTTTATCTCAGGGGGGTGAGCAGTTCTTC. Amino acid sequence: CASSLSQGGEQFF. The V gene is TRBV27, the J gene TRBJ2-1, with D tentatively TRBD1 (7 bases). The CDR3 extends over 13 amino acids. The V end was cut by 0 bases, the J end by 9 bases, with 9 bases between. Germline loops: CDR1 MNHEY, CDR2 SMNVEV (reference sequence).

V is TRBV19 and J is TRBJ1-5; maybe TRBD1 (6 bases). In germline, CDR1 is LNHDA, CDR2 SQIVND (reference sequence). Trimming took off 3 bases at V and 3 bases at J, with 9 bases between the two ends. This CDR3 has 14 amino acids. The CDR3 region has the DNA TGTGCCAGTAGTATGGGGACACTCAATCAGCCCCAGCATTTT. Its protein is CASSMGTLNQPQHF. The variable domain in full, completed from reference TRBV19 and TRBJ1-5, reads DGGITQSPKYLFRKEGQNVTLSCEQNLNHDAMYWYRQDPGQGLRLIYYSQIVNDFQKGDIAEGYSVSREKKESFPLTVTSAQKNPTAFYLCASSMGTLNQPQHFGDGTRLSIL.

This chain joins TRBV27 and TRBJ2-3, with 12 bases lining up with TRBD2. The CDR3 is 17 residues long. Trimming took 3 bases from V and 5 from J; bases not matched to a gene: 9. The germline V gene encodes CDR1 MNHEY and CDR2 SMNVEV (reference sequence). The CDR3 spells CASSFGRTSGMIDTQYF. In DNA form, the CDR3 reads TGTGCCAGCAGTTTTGGGAGGACTAGCGGGATGATAGATACGCAGTATTTT.

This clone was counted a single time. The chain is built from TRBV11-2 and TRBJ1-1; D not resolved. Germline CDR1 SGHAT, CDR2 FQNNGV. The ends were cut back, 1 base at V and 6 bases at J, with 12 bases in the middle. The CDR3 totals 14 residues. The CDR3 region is CASSLAHQVAEAFF. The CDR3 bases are TGTGCCAGCAGCTTAGCTCACCAGGTCGCTGAAGCTTTCTTT. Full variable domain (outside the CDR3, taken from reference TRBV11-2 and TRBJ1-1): EAGVAQSPRYKIIEKRQSVAFWCNPISGHATLYWYQQILGQGPKLLIQFQNNGVVDDSQLPKDRFSAERLKGVDSTLKIQPAKLEDSAVYLCASSLAHQVAEAFFGQGTRLTVV.

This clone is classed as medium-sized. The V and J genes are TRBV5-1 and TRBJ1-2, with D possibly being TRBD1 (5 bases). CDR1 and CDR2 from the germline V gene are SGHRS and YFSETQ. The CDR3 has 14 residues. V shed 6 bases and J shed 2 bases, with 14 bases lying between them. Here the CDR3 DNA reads TGCGCCAGCACCCCTTCCCCAGGGAACTATGGCTACACCTTC. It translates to CASTPSPGNYGYTF.

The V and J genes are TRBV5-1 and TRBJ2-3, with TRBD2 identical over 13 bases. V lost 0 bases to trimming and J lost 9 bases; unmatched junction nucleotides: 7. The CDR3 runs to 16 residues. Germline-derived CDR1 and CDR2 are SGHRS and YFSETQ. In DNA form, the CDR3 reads TGCGCCAGCAGCTTGGCCGGGACTAGCGGGACCAGCACGCAGTATTTT. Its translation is CASSLAGTSGTSTQYF. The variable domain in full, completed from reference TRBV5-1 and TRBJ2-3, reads KAGVTQTPRYLIKTRGQQVTLSCSPISGHRSVSWYQQTPGQGLQFLFEYFSETQRNKGNFPGRFSGRQFSNSRSEMNVSTLELGDSALYLCASSLAGTSGTSTQYFGPGTRLTVL.